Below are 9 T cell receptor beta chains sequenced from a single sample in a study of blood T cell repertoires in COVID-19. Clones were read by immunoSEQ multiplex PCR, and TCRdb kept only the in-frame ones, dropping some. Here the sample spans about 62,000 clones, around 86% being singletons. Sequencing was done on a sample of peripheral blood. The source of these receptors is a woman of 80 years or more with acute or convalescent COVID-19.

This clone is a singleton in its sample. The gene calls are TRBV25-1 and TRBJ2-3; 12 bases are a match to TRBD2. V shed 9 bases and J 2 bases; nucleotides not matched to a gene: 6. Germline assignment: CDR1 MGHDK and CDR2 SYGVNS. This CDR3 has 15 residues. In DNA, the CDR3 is TGTGCCAGTTCCGGGACTAGCGGGTACACAGATACGCAGTATTTT. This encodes CASSGTSGYTDTQYF.

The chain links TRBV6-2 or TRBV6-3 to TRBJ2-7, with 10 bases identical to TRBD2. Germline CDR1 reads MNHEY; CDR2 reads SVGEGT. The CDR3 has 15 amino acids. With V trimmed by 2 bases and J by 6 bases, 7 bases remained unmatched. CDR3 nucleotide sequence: TGTGCCAGCAGTTACAAGCTAGCGGGGGCAGGCGAGCAGTACTTC. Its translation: CASSYKLAGAGEQYF.

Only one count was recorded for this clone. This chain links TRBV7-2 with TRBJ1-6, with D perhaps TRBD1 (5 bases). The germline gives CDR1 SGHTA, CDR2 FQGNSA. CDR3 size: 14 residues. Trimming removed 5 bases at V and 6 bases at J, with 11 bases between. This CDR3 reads CASSLGGFNSPLHF. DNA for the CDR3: TGTGCCAGCAGCCTCGGGGGGTTTAATTCACCCCTCCACTTT.

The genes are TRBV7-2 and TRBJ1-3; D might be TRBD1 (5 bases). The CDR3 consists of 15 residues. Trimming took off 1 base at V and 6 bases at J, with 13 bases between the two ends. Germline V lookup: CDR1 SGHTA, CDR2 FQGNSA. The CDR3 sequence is CASSLVGGPENTIYF. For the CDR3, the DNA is TGTGCCAGCAGCTTAGTGGGGGGACCGGAAAACACCATATATTTT.

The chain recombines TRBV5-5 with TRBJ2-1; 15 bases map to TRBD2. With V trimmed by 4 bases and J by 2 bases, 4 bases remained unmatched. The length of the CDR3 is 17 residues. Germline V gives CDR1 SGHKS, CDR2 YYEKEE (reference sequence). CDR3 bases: TGTGCCAGCAGCCGGACTAGCGGGAGGGGCACCTACAATGAGCAGTTCTTC. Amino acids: CASSRTSGRGTYNEQFF.

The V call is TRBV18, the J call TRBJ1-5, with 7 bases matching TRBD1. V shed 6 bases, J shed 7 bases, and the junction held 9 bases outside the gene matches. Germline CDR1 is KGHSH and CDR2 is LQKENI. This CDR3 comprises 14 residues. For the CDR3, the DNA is TGTGCCAGCTCCCCCGACAGGGCCAGCCAGCCCCAGCATTTT. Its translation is CASSPDRASQPQHF.

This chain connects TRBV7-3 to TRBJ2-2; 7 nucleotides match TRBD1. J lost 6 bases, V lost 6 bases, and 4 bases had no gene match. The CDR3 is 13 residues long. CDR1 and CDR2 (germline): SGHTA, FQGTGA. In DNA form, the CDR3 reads TGTGCCAGCAGTCGACAGGGAGCCGGGGAGCTGTTTTTT. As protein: CASSRQGAGELFF.

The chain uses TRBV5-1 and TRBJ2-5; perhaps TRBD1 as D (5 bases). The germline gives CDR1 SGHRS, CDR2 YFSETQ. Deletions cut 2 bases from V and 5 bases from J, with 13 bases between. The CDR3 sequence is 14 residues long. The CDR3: CASSFGRVEETQYF. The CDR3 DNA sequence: TGCGCCAGCAGCTTCGGCAGGGTAGAGGAGACCCAGTACTTC.

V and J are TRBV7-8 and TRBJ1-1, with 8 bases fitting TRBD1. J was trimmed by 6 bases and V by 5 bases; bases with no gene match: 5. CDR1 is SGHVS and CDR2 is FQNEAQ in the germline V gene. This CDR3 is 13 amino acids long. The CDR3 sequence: CASSRGQVAEAFF. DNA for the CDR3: TGTGCCAGCAGCCGGGGACAGGTGGCTGAAGCTTTCTTT.